The 12 T cell receptor beta chains below all came from one sample that was sequenced in a study of blood T cell repertoires in COVID-19. The method was immunoSEQ multiplex PCR; TCRdb's version includes in-frame clones alone and lacks a portion of them. The data hold around 420,000 clones, with approximately 85% observed a single time. Sequencing input: PBMCs or T cells enriched from blood (not recorded which). These receptors came from a woman aged 40-49 years with acute COVID-19.

The chain joins TRBV4-1 to TRBJ1-2, with 10 nucleotides matching TRBD1. This CDR3 region has 15 residues. J lost 3 bases, V lost 4 bases, and 5 bases had no gene match. CDR1 and CDR2 from the germline V gene are MGHRA and YSYEKL. Written as DNA, the CDR3 is TGCGCCAGCAGCCTTGACAGGGGGCCGGACTATGGCTACACCTTC. This translates into CASSLDRGPDYGYTF.

The chain links TRBV6-5 to TRBJ1-1, with 9 bases fitting TRBD1. Germline-derived CDR1 and CDR2 are MNHEY and SVGAGI. The CDR3 has 16 residues. The V and J ends lost 2 bases and 7 bases, in that order; junction bases with no gene match: 11. The DNA of the CDR3 is TGTGCCAGCAGTTACGCCTCGACAGGGGGTGGGTATGAAGCTTTCTTT. Translation: CASSYASTGGGYEAFF.

This chain uses TRBV2 with TRBJ2-4; D may be TRBD1 (5 bases). Germline loops: CDR1 SNHLY, CDR2 FYNNEI. V dropped 4 bases and J dropped 0 bases, with 10 bases sitting between them. The CDR3 loop spans 15 amino acids. The CDR3 DNA reads as TGTGCCAGCAGTGGGGCAGGGAAAGCCAAAAACATTCAGTACTTC. Its translation: CASSGAGKAKNIQYF.

In its sample, this clone was seen once. The V call is TRBV7-2, the J call TRBJ2-5, with TRBD2 matching 11 bases. The V gene's germline CDR1 is SGHTA and CDR2 FQGNSA. The CDR3 sequence is 19 residues long. V lost 2 bases, J lost 7 bases, and 18 bases stayed unmatched. The CDR3: CASSLQMPGLAVRRGTQYF. Here the CDR3 DNA reads TGTGCCAGCAGCTTACAAATGCCGGGACTAGCGGTGAGGAGAGGGACCCAGTACTTC.

The chain joins TRBV29-1 to TRBJ1-1, with D possibly matching TRBD1 (5 bases). The CDR3 runs to 13 residues. V was clipped by 5 bases and J by 4 bases, with 14 bases between them. The germline V gene encodes CDR1 SQVTM and CDR2 ANQGSEA. CDR3 residues: CSVQSSRGTEAFF. Here the CDR3 DNA reads TGCAGCGTTCAAAGTAGTAGGGGCACTGAAGCTTTCTTT.

The table lists this clone with a count of one. The rearrangement uses TRBV3-1 (or the pseudogene TRBV3-2) and TRBJ1-6; D uncertain. The CDR3 is 16 amino acids. V lost 1 base to trimming and J lost 7 bases, with 14 bases between them. CDR1 is LGHDT and CDR2 is YNNKEL in the germline V gene (reference sequence). CDR3: CASSQGLWAKNSPLHF. CDR3 in DNA: TGTGCCAGCAGCCAAGGCCTATGGGCGAAAAATTCACCCCTCCACTTT.

V usage is TRBV3-1 (or the pseudogene TRBV3-2) and J usage is TRBJ1-4, with 11 bases fitting TRBD1. Germline CDR1 LGHDT, CDR2 YNNKEL (reference sequence). This CDR3 contains 17 residues. J lost 8 bases, V lost 6 bases, and 14 bases had no gene match. The CDR3: CASSHRDRGAEGEKLFF. In DNA form, the CDR3 reads TGTGCCAGCAGTCACCGGGACAGGGGGGCCGAAGGGGAAAAACTGTTTTTT.

The rearrangement links TRBV30 to TRBJ1-1; D gene ambiguous. This CDR3 region has 12 residues. The V end lost 3 bases, the J end lost 5 bases, and 10 bases lay between the germline ends. Germline V gene lookup returns CDR1 GTSNPN and CDR2 SVGIG (reference sequence). The CDR3: CAWSVSETEAFF. The CDR3 DNA is TGTGCCTGGAGCGTTAGTGAAACTGAAGCTTTCTTT.

The chain carries TRBV30 and TRBJ1-6, with TRBD1 identical over 9 bases. Germline lookup yields CDR1 GTSNPN and CDR2 SVGIG (reference sequence). This CDR3 is 13 amino acids long. V gave up 5 bases and J gave up 4 bases; unmatched junction bases: 0. The CDR3 reads CAWGTGYNSPLHF. DNA of the CDR3: TGTGCCTGGGGGACAGGGTATAATTCACCCCTCCACTTT.

The chain carries TRBV27 and TRBJ2-6, with a possible D match to TRBD1 (5 bases). In germline, CDR1 is MNHEY, CDR2 SMNVEV (reference sequence). This CDR3 has 16 residues. Trimming pared 6 bases from V and 4 bases from J, leaving 16 bases between. CDR3 in amino acids: CASSLRMGPGANVLTF. CDR3 in DNA: TGTGCCAGCAGCTTAAGGATGGGGCCAGGGGCCAACGTCCTGACTTTC.

The J gene is TRBJ1-1, the V gene TRBV4-2; TRBD1 aligns across 9 bases. The CDR3 is 16 residues long. Germline CDR1 reads LGHNA; CDR2 reads YNFKEQ. After removal of 0 bases from V and 3 bases from J, the junction contained 5 bases not matched to a gene. The CDR3 protein is CASSQDLGQGYTEAFF. The CDR3 DNA is TGTGCCAGCAGCCAAGATCTGGGACAGGGATACACTGAAGCTTTCTTT.

The chain carries TRBV6-1 and TRBJ2-7; D unclear. From germline, CDR1 is MNHNS and CDR2 SASEGT. The V end was cut by 0 bases, the J end by 0 bases, with 9 bases between. The CDR3 runs 15 residues. The chain's CDR3 is CASSEASRNSYEQYF. The CDR3 DNA is TGTGCCAGCAGTGAAGCATCTAGAAACTCCTACGAGCAGTACTTC.